The source of this TCR beta chain is a study of T cells in Graves' hyperthyroidism and ophthalmopathy. Study findings and constraints: Ophthalmopathy, which appeared later, was predicted by the model a median around 6.5 months before onset.

In the case of this clonotype: No antigen is known for it.

Losses at the gene ends were 5 bases for V and 0 bases for J; bases not matched to a gene: 16. The CDR3 is made up of 18 amino acids. Looked up from germline, CDR1 is MNHNS and CDR2 is SASEGT. Each diagnosis was grounded in clinical symptoms, serum thyroxine and TRAb, thyroid ultrasound, and orbital computed tomography. Amplification of TCR beta CDR3 regions was performed using RNA transcripts as template. HTBI primers drove first-round RT-PCR of the TCR CDR3. TCRdb reprocessed the multiplex PCR reads with MiXCR, giving one entry per CDR3 protein. The table includes hundreds of thousands of distinct CDR3 sequences, 13% to 15% detected once.

This TCR was recovered from a woman under 30 with Graves' hyperthyroidism. Material: blood. The chain joins TRBV6-1 to TRBJ2-7, with TRBD2 matching over 7 bases. The CDR3 nucleotides read TGTGCCAGCAGTCTCCGTTTTATCGAACAGCGGGACTCCTACGAGCAGTACTTC. Amino acids: CASSLRFIEQRDSYEQYF.